This T cell receptor (beta chain) was captured in a study of blood T cell repertoires in COVID-19. Study background: PBMCs, B-cell-depleted T cells, or T cells provided the cDNA or gDNA that made up the material.

This clone was counted only a few times. In the original analysis: It was from reference gene primer amplification that nucleated cell counts were estimated. Method: immunoSEQ multiplex PCR; TCRdb's copy keeps in-frame clones and lacks some. The V and J calls and clone size were taken over from that table, and D and trimming were inferred from the DNA. Among around 120,000 clones listed, 88% were seen once. Trimming took 9 bases from V and 10 from J, leaving 13 bases between them. The germline gives CDR1 SGHNT, CDR2 YYREEE (reference sequence). The CDR3 runs 10 residues. The chain carries TRBV5-4 and TRBJ1-2; no firm D call. The TCR comes from a human donor in a cohort sampled during active COVID-19. The sequenced sample consisted of peripheral blood. The CDR3 sequence: CAIGVTPYTF. The CDR3 DNA follows: TGTGCCATCGGGGTTACCCCCTACACCTTC.